These 20 T cell receptor beta chains came from one sample sequenced in a study of T cell responses to AZD1222 COVID-19 vaccine. The data were produced by immunoSEQ multiplex PCR, yet TCRdb's version contains in-frame clones alone and is incomplete. The repertoire holds more than 100,000 clones, approximately 89% seen once, with approximately 20% in the top ten. The sample was peripheral blood, taken on day 0 of AZD1222 vaccination. The receptors derive from an adult in good health.

The chain uses TRBV7-9 and TRBJ1-1; D unresolved. The ends were cut back, 1 base at V and 7 bases at J, with 4 bases in the middle. From germline, CDR1 is SEHNR and CDR2 FQNEAQ (reference sequence). CDR3 length: 11 amino acids. The CDR3 loop is CASSLGIEAFF. The CDR3, as DNA: TGTGCCAGCAGCTTAGGGATTGAAGCTTTCTTT.

This clone was recorded a few times. V gene TRBV7-5 combines with J gene TRBJ2-2; TRBD1, the table's D call, was not compared with the DNA. TRBV7-5 is listed as a pseudogene. This CDR3 spans 13 amino acids. In DNA form, the CDR3 reads TGTGCTGCCGGGACAGGTGCGACCGGGGAGCTGTTTTTT. Its translation is CAAGTGATGELFF.

This chain uses TRBV6-5 with TRBJ2-3; D not resolved. Germline V gives CDR1 MNHEY, CDR2 SVGAGI. V was cut by 6 bases and J by 4 bases, with 5 bases left in between. The CDR3 spans 11 residues. Written as DNA, the CDR3 is TGTGCCAGCAGAGGACCAGATACGCAGTATTTT. Translation gives CASRGPDTQYF.

J is TRBJ1-1 and V is TRBV18; 10 positions agree with TRBD1. The trim removed 6 bases at V and 5 bases at J, leaving 6 bases unmatched. The germline V gene has CDR1 KGHSH and CDR2 LQKENI. There are 14 residues in the CDR3. Written as DNA, the CDR3 is TGTGCCAGCTCGCCTGACAGGGGGCGAACTGAAGCTTTCTTT. The encoded protein is CASSPDRGRTEAFF. Drawing the rest from reference TRBV18 and TRBJ1-1, the complete variable domain is NAGVMQNPRHLVRRRGQEARLRCSPMKGHSHVYWYRQLPEEGLKFMVYLQKENIIDESGMPKERFSAEFPKEGPSILRIQQVVRGDSAAYFCASSPDRGRTEAFFGQGTRLTVV.

This clone was observed once. This rearrangement joins TRBV28 to TRBJ1-5, with D possibly being TRBD1 (6 bases). This CDR3 spans 14 amino acids. Germline CDR1 and CDR2: MDHEN and SYDVKM. V dropped 6 bases and J dropped 3 bases, with 12 bases sitting between them. Here the CDR3 reads CASSSGQHNQPQHF. The CDR3 bases are TGTGCCAGCAGCTCTGGACAGCACAATCAGCCCCAGCATTTT.

This sequence joins TRBV5-5 and TRBJ1-1; a possible D gene is TRBD1 (6 bases). Germline loops: CDR1 SGHKS, CDR2 YYEKEE (reference sequence). The CDR3 spans 16 residues. V lost 0 bases and J 4 bases, leaving 16 bases between the germline ends. CDR3 protein: CASSLDIGGGGTEAFF. In DNA, the CDR3 is TGTGCCAGCAGCTTGGATATCGGGGGAGGGGGCACTGAAGCTTTCTTT. The entire variable domain, with the rest obtained from reference TRBV5-5 and TRBJ1-1, is as follows: DAGVTQSPTHLIKTRGQQVTLRCSPISGHKSVSWYQQVLGQGPQFIFQYYEKEERGRGNFPDRFSARQFPNYSSELNVNALLLGDSALYLCASSLDIGGGGTEAFFGQGTRLTVV.

V is TRBV4-3 and J is TRBJ2-5; 12 nucleotides agree with TRBD2. Trimming cost V 1 base and J 5 bases; bases outside gene matches: 8. CDR1 is LGHNA and CDR2 is YSLEER in the germline V gene. This CDR3 is built from 17 residues. CDR3 amino acids: CASSQGTSGVSRETQYF. In nucleotides, the CDR3 is TGCGCCAGCAGCCAAGGGACTAGCGGGGTCTCCAGGGAGACCCAGTACTTC.

The CDR3 reads CASSLRREGTGELFF. The CDR3 nucleotides read TGCGCCAGCAGCCTTAGGCGGGAGGGAACCGGGGAGCTGTTTTTT. This chain connects TRBV4-3 to TRBJ2-2; 9 bases fit TRBD2. Germline V gene data show CDR1 as LGHNA and CDR2 as YSLEER. The CDR3 is 15 amino acids. V shed 4 bases and J 5 bases; nucleotides not matched to a gene: 5.

The chain uses TRBV7-9 and TRBJ2-2; either TRBD1 or TRBD2 may supply D (5 bases each). V lost 9 bases and J lost 0, with 20 bases in between. The CDR3 length is 17 residues. Per germline, CDR1 SEHNR and CDR2 FQNEAQ (reference sequence). The DNA for the CDR3 is TGTGCCAGTAACCGGGACCGGACCATGGCGAACACCGGGGAGCTGTTTTTT. It specifies CASNRDRTMANTGELFF. The full variable domain, its missing parts supplied by reference TRBV7-9 and TRBJ2-2, is DTGVSQNPRHKITKRGQNVTFRCDPISEHNRLYWYRQTLGQGPEFLTYFQNEAQLEKSRLLSDRFSAERPKGSFSTLEIQRTEQGDSAMYLCASNRDRTMANTGELFFGEGSRLTVL.

The rearrangement joins TRBV24-1 to TRBJ2-1, with 12 nucleotides matching TRBD2. Germline V gene lookup returns CDR1 KGHDR and CDR2 SFDVKD. The CDR3 is 17 amino acids. Unmatched junction bases numbered 11, after V lost 5 bases and J lost 7 bases. The CDR3 loop is CATSAAASGGGLNEQFF. The CDR3 coding sequence is TGTGCCACCAGTGCTGCAGCTAGCGGGGGGGGGTTGAATGAGCAGTTCTTC.

The chain links TRBV27 to TRBJ2-7; D is uncertain. V was trimmed by 5 bases and J by 6 bases, leaving 14 bases between them. Germline values: CDR1 MNHEY, CDR2 SMNVEV (reference sequence). There are 13 residues in the CDR3. The CDR3: CASSANIYREQYF. CDR3 nucleotide sequence: TGTGCCAGCAGTGCCAACATATATCGCGAGCAGTACTTC.

The chain carries TRBV11-2 and TRBJ1-3; D perhaps matches TRBD1 (6 bases). With 2 bases removed from V and 2 bases from J, the gap between germline ends came to 10 bases. Germline CDR1 is SGHAT and CDR2 is FQNNGV. This CDR3 contains 15 residues. CDR3 sequence reads: CASSLPRTAGNTIYF. Written as DNA, the CDR3 is TGTGCCAGCAGCTTACCCCGGACAGCTGGAAACACCATATATTTT.

J is TRBJ2-1 and V is TRBV5-1; D might be TRBD1 or TRBD2, each matching 6 bases. Germline CDR1 SGHRS, CDR2 YFSETQ. The CDR3 is made up of 14 amino acids. The ends were cut back, 7 bases at V and 4 bases at J, with 15 bases in the middle. The CDR3 DNA follows: TGCGCCAGCGCATCGGGGGCGATTTACAATGAGCAGTTCTTC. Protein: CASASGAIYNEQFF.

The chain employs TRBV20-1 and TRBJ2-1, with a possible D match to TRBD2 (5 bases). The CDR3 is made up of 11 amino acids. Germline V gene data show CDR1 as DFQATT and CDR2 as SNEGSKA (reference sequence). V lost 8 bases, J lost 4 bases, and 9 bases lay in between. This CDR3 is CSTPGYNEQFF. The CDR3 DNA follows: TGCAGTACGCCGGGGTACAATGAGCAGTTCTTC.

The V gene is TRBV19, the J gene TRBJ1-1; TRBD1 might be the D (5 bases). The CDR3 runs to 14 residues. The V and J ends lost 6 bases and 4 bases respectively, with 15 bases between them. CDR1 and CDR2 from the germline V gene are LNHDA and SQIVND (reference sequence). The CDR3 DNA is TGTGCCAGTAGCGTGGCTCTTGGGGGCACTGAAGCTTTCTTT. It encodes CASSVALGGTEAFF. The full variable domain, rest sourced from reference TRBV19 and TRBJ1-1, is DGGITQSPKYLFRKEGQNVTLSCEQNLNHDAMYWYRQDPGQGLRLIYYSQIVNDFQKGDIAEGYSVSREKKESFPLTVTSAQKNPTAFYLCASSVALGGTEAFFGQGTRLTVV.

This clone has at least ten counts. The V call is TRBV19, the J call TRBJ1-1; D is unclear. V gave up 0 bases and J gave up 2 bases, with 19 bases separating them. The germline V gene encodes CDR1 LNHDA and CDR2 SQIVND (reference sequence). This CDR3 has 18 amino acids. The CDR3: CASSIDLDPGDENTEAFF. CDR3 bases: TGTGCCAGTAGTATAGATCTAGATCCTGGGGATGAAAACACTGAAGCTTTCTTT.

The chain joins TRBV28 to TRBJ2-1, with TRBD2 identical over 8 bases. Germline lookup yields CDR1 MDHEN and CDR2 SYDVKM. The V gene end was trimmed by 5 bases and the J gene end by 9 bases; junction bases not matched to a gene: 9. The CDR3 totals 14 residues. In DNA form, the CDR3 reads TGTGCCAGCAGTGAAGGACTAGCCCACGGTGAGCAGTTCTTC. Translated, it gives CASSEGLAHGEQFF.

This sequence joins TRBV2 and TRBJ2-7, with 10 bases lining up with TRBD1. The CDR3 is 14 amino acids. The germline gives CDR1 SNHLY, CDR2 FYNNEI. After removal of 10 bases from V and 3 bases from J, the junction contained 9 bases not matched to a gene. CDR3 protein: CATVPGQGIYEQYF. The DNA for the CDR3 is TGTGCCACCGTCCCGGGACAGGGGATCTACGAGCAGTACTTC.

The chain recombines TRBV10-2 with TRBJ2-1; tentative D call: TRBD2 (6 bases). The CDR3 has 16 amino acids. The germline V and J ends were trimmed by 3 bases and 3 bases, with 15 bases remaining between them. CDR1 and CDR2 (germline): WSHSY, SAAADI. The DNA for the CDR3 is TGCGCCAGCAGTGACGGGGGTAGCAACGTCTACAATGAGCAGTTCTTC. Its protein product is CASSDGGSNVYNEQFF.

The V call is TRBV6-5, the J call TRBJ1-1; 8 nucleotides agree with TRBD1. Germline trimming cut 5 bases from V and 4 bases from J; bases unmatched to any gene: 6. This CDR3 contains 14 residues. From germline, CDR1 is MNHEY and CDR2 SVGAGI. The CDR3 region is CASSLKTGATEAFF. CDR3 bases: TGTGCCAGCAGTCTCAAGACAGGGGCCACTGAAGCTTTCTTT.